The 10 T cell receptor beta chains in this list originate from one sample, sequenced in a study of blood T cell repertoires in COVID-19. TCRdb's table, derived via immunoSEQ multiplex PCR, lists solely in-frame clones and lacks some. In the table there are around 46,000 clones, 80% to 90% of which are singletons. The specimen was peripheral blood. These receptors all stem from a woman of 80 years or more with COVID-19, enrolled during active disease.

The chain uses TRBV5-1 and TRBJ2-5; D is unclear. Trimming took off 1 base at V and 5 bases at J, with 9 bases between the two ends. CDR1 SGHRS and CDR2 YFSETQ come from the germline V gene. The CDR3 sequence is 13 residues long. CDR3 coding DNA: TGCGCCAGCAGCTTGTATGCAAGCGAGACCCAGTACTTC. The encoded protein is CASSLYASETQYF.

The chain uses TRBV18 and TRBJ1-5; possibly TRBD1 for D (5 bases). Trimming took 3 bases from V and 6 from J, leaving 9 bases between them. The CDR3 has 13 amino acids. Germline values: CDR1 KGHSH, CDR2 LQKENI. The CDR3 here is CASSPQGSQPQHF. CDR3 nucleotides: TGTGCCAGCTCACCTCAGGGAAGTCAGCCCCAGCATTTT.

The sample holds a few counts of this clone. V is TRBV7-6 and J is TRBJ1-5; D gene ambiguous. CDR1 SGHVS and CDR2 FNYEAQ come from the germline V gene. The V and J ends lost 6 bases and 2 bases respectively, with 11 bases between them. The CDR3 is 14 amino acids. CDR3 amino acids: CASSQDIGNQPQHF. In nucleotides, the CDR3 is TGTGCCAGCAGTCAAGACATCGGCAATCAGCCCCAGCATTTT. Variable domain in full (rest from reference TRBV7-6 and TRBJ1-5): GAGVSQSPRYKVTKRGQDVALRCDPISGHVSLYWYRQALGQGPEFLTYFNYEAQQDKSGLPNDRFSAERPEGSISTLTIQRTEQRDSAMYRCASSQDIGNQPQHFGDGTRLSIL.

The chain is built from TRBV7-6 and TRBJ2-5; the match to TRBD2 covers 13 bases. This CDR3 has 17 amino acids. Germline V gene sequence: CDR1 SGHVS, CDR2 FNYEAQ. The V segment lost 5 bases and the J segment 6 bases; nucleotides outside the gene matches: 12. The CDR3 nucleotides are TGTGCCAGCAGCCGCGTCGGGGGACTAGCGGGACTTAAGACCCAGTACTTC. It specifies CASSRVGGLAGLKTQYF.

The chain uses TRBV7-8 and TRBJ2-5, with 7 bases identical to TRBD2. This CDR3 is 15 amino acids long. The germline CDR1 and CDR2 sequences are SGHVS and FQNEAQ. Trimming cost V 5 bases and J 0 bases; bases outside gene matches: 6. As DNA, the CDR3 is TGTGCCAGCAGCCAGCGGGGAACTTACCAAGAGACCCAGTACTTC. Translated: CASSQRGTYQETQYF.

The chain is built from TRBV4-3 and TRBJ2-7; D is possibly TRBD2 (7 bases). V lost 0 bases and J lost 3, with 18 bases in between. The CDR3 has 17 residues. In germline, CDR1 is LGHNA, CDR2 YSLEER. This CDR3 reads CASSQDGRAGAGYEQYF. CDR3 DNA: TGCGCCAGCAGCCAAGACGGGCGCGCGGGGGCCGGCTACGAGCAGTACTTC.

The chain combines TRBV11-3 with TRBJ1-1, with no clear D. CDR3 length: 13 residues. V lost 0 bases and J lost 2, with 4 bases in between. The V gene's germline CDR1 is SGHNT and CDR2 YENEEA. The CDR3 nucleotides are TGTGCCAGCAGCTTAGAGGCTAACACTGAAGCTTTCTTT. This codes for CASSLEANTEAFF. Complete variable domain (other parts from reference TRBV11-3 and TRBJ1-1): EAGVVQSPRYKIIEKKQPVAFWCNPISGHNTLYWYLQNLGQGPELLIRYENEEAVDDSQLPKDRFSAERLKGVDSTLKIQPAELGDSAVYLCASSLEANTEAFFGQGTRLTVV.

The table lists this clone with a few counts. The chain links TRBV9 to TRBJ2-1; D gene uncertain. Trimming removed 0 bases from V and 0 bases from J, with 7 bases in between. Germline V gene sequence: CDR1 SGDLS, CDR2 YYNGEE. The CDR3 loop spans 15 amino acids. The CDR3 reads CASSVGPGSYNEQFF. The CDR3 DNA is TGTGCCAGCAGCGTAGGGCCGGGCTCCTACAATGAGCAGTTCTTC.

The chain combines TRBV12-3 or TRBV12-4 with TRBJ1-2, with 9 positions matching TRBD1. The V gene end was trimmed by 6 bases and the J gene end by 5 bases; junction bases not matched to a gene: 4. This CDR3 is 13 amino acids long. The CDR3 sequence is CASSGGQGYGYTF. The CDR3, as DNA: TGTGCCAGCAGCGGTGGACAGGGGTATGGCTACACCTTC.

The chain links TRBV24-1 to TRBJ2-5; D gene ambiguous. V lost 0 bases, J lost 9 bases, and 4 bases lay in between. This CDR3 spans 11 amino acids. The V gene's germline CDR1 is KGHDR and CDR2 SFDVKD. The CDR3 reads CATSDLVSQYF. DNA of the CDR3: TGTGCCACCAGTGATTTGGTCTCCCAGTACTTC.